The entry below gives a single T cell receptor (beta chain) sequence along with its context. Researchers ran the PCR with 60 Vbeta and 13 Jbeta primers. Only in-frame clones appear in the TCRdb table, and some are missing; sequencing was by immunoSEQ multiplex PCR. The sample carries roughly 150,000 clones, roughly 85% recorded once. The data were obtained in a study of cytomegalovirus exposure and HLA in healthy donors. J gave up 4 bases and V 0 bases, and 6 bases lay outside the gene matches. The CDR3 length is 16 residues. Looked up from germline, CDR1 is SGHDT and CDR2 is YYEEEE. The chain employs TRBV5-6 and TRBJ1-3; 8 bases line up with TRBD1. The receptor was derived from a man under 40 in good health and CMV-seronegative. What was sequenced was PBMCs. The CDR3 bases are TGTGCCAGCAGCTTGGTGCAGGGGGCGCCCGGAAACACCATATATTTT. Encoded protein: CASSLVQGAPGNTIYF.